This TCR beta chain was recovered during a study of shared clonotypes between healthy human individuals. Only in-frame clones appear in the TCRdb table, and some are missing; sequencing was by immunoSEQ multiplex PCR. The top ten hold approximately 0.13% of the sample, which has about 2 million clones, over 85% seen once. Negatively enriched CD4+ T cells were divided by CD45RA into naive and memory. V lost 6 bases and J 2 bases, leaving 12 bases between the germline ends. Germline values: CDR1 MNHEY, CDR2 SMNVEV (reference sequence). This CDR3 spans 14 amino acids. Specimen: naive CD4+ T cells sorted from blood. Regarding subset: CD45RA+ positively selected. The rearrangement joins TRBV27 to TRBJ2-3; D is unresolved. The sequence derives from a man aged 18 to 30 in good health. This CDR3 is CASRPRLATDTQYF. As DNA, the CDR3 is TGTGCCAGCAGGCCGAGGTTAGCCACAGATACGCAGTATTTT.